The source of this T cell receptor beta chain is a study of T cell responses to AZD1222 COVID-19 vaccine. Overall study results and limits: A reported finding is that nearly half of spike-specific TCRs target unmutated variant regions.

For this clone: Its antigen is still unknown.

Sequenced by immunoSEQ multiplex PCR; TCRdb stores in-frame clones only, minus some. The sample yields 200,000 or so clones, 80% to 95% seen once. The CDR3 length is 16 residues. V lost 1 base and J lost 0, with 10 bases in between. Germline CDR1 is LNHDA and CDR2 is SQIVND (reference sequence). The origin of this receptor is an adult in good health. V usage is TRBV19 and J usage is TRBJ2-1; maybe TRBD2 (5 bases). Material: peripheral blood, obtained on day 0 of AZD1222 vaccination. The CDR3 region is CASSIVPGSSYNEQFF. The CDR3 region has the DNA TGTGCCAGTAGTATAGTCCCGGGGAGCTCCTACAATGAGCAGTTCTTC. The full variable domain, completed using reference TRBV19 and TRBJ2-1, is DGGITQSPKYLFRKEGQNVTLSCEQNLNHDAMYWYRQDPGQGLRLIYYSQIVNDFQKGDIAEGYSVSREKKESFPLTVTSAQKNPTAFYLCASSIVPGSSYNEQFFGPGTRLTVL.